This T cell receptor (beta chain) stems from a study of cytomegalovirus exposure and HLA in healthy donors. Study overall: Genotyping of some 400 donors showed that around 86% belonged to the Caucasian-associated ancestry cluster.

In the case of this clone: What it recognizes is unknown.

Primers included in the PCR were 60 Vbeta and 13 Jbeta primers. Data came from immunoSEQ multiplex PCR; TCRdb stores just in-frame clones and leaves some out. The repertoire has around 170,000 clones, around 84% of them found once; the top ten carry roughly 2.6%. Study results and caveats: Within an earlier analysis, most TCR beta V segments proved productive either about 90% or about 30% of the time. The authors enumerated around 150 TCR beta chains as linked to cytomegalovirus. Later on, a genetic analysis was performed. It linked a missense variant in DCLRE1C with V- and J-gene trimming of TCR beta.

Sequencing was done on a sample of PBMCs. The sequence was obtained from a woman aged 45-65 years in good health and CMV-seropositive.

The CDR3 nucleotides are TGTGCCAGCAGACCAGACAGGCTCTACTATGGCTACACCTTC. This sequence encodes CASRPDRLYYGYTF. The rearrangement links TRBV5-6 to TRBJ1-2, with D perhaps TRBD1 (6 bases). Germline assignment: CDR1 SGHDT and CDR2 YYEEEE. There are 14 residues in the CDR3. V lost 5 bases, J lost 3 bases, and 14 bases lay in between.